This T cell receptor beta chain was sequenced in a study of T cell changes during pregnancy in multiple sclerosis. The table came from immunoSEQ multiplex PCR; TCRdb's copy has only in-frame clones and leaves some out. The sample shows about 44,000 clones, roughly nine tenths of them seen only once. This clone appeared once. V gave up 4 bases and J gave up 7 bases, with 12 bases separating them. The CDR3 covers 13 residues. The V gene's germline CDR1 is SGHRS and CDR2 YFSETQ. The chain recombines TRBV5-1 with TRBJ2-1; TRBD1 might be the D (6 bases). Sequenced here: CD4+ T cells from peripheral blood mononuclear cells, sampled after pregnancy. The sequence was collected from a female donor with multiple sclerosis, enrolled in a pregnancy study. The CDR3: CASSPGTYNEQFF. As DNA, the CDR3 is TGCGCCAGCAGCCCAGGGACATATAATGAGCAGTTCTTC.